The rows below give T cell receptor beta chains drawn from one sample of a study of chemoradiotherapy in HPV16-positive cancers. Repertoires were generated with immunoSEQ multiplex PCR, while TCRdb's copy carries only in-frame clones and drops some. Of under 70,000 clones in the sample, more than 90% were seen once. The sequencing here drew on blood, taken from a patient who underwent chemoradiotherapy. The receptors originated from a human donor with HPV-associated anogenital cancer. Each CDR3 is given without its conserved first and last residue. The order of the fields is V gene, J gene, CDR3 protein.

v_call: TRBV7-9
j_call: TRBJ2-1
cdr3_aa: ASISLATVNEQF

v_call: TRBV30
j_call: TRBJ2-7
cdr3_aa: AWGRGVYEQY

v_call: TRBV9
j_call: TRBJ2-1
cdr3_aa: ASSVGTSGRNEQF

v_call: TRBV27
j_call: TRBJ2-1
cdr3_aa: ASSWGTPSGYLYNEQF

v_call: TRBV30
j_call: TRBJ2-7
cdr3_aa: AWDRGGQGNYEQY

v_call: TRBV2
j_call: TRBJ1-2
cdr3_aa: ASSYYPGYT

v_call: TRBV18
j_call: TRBJ2-3
cdr3_aa: ASSPRTDTQY

v_call: TRBV27
j_call: TRBJ2-2
cdr3_aa: ASSLSPRANTGELF

v_call: TRBV7-9
j_call: TRBJ1-1
cdr3_aa: ASSPGTLNTEAF

v_call: TRBV27
j_call: TRBJ1-1
cdr3_aa: ASTWDGLNTEAF

v_call: TRBV7-3
j_call: TRBJ2-5
cdr3_aa: ASSSNTFGVQETQY

v_call: TRBV5-1
j_call: TRBJ2-3
cdr3_aa: ASSFAPGTSTDTQY

v_call: TRBV4-1
j_call: TRBJ1-2
cdr3_aa: ASSQDLGRGFSGYT

v_call: TRBV6-1
j_call: TRBJ1-1
cdr3_aa: ASRWGESTEAF

v_call: TRBV19
j_call: TRBJ1-2
cdr3_aa: ASSISRDKAYGYT

v_call: TRBV10-3
j_call: TRBJ2-1
cdr3_aa: AISDSEAGGPYNEQF

v_call: TRBV6-5
j_call: TRBJ1-2
cdr3_aa: ATGGEAYGYT

v_call: TRBV7-7
j_call: TRBJ2-7
cdr3_aa: ASSLQGGNEQY

v_call: TRBV6-5
j_call: TRBJ2-3
cdr3_aa: ASSWKEPDTQY

v_call: TRBV25-1
j_call: TRBJ2-3
cdr3_aa: ASSEWVAGGTDTQY

v_call: TRBV10-1
j_call: TRBJ2-3
cdr3_aa: ASPAARVPATDTQY

v_call: TRBV7-2
j_call: TRBJ1-1
cdr3_aa: ASSSSTGLAEAF

v_call: TRBV30
j_call: TRBJ1-1
cdr3_aa: AWSVQLHTEAF

v_call: TRBV7-2
j_call: TRBJ1-1
cdr3_aa: ASSLQPLNTEAF

v_call: TRBV30
j_call: TRBJ1-1
cdr3_aa: AWSVLRNWEDEAF

v_call: TRBV5-4
j_call: TRBJ2-3
cdr3_aa: ATFRDSTRTDTQY

v_call: TRBV25-1
j_call: TRBJ2-5
cdr3_aa: ASRLPLDRGQETQY

v_call: TRBV5-1
j_call: TRBJ1-6
cdr3_aa: ASSLSGTGESPLH

v_call: TRBV6-6
j_call: TRBJ2-1
cdr3_aa: ASSSRGLGNEQF

v_call: TRBV7-6
j_call: TRBJ2-3
cdr3_aa: ASSPDRDTQY

v_call: TRBV6-1
j_call: TRBJ1-5
cdr3_aa: ASSEGPGENQPQH

v_call: TRBV7-9
j_call: TRBJ2-7
cdr3_aa: ASSLAGTGRYEQY

v_call: TRBV27
j_call: TRBJ2-5
cdr3_aa: ASSLGGASQETQY

v_call: TRBV6-1
j_call: TRBJ2-6
cdr3_aa: ASRTDSGANVLT

v_call: TRBV10-3
j_call: TRBJ1-1
cdr3_aa: AISGTGAGNTEAF

v_call: TRBV6-6
j_call: TRBJ1-2
cdr3_aa: ASSYAGAYGYT

v_call: TRBV7-9
j_call: TRBJ1-3
cdr3_aa: ASSQSGSSGNTIY

v_call: TRBV9
j_call: TRBJ2-5
cdr3_aa: ASSVRVGGTQY

v_call: TRBV30
j_call: TRBJ1-2
cdr3_aa: AWSGDRECT

v_call: TRBV6-5
j_call: TRBJ2-7
cdr3_aa: ASSFTRDGFYEQY

v_call: TRBV10-3
j_call: TRBJ1-3
cdr3_aa: AISEASSGNTIY

v_call: TRBV9
j_call: TRBJ1-2
cdr3_aa: ASSGRQGGTDGYT

v_call: TRBV5-5
j_call: TRBJ1-5
cdr3_aa: ASRETATNQPQH

v_call: TRBV15
j_call: TRBJ1-1
cdr3_aa: ATSSRQGSGTEAF